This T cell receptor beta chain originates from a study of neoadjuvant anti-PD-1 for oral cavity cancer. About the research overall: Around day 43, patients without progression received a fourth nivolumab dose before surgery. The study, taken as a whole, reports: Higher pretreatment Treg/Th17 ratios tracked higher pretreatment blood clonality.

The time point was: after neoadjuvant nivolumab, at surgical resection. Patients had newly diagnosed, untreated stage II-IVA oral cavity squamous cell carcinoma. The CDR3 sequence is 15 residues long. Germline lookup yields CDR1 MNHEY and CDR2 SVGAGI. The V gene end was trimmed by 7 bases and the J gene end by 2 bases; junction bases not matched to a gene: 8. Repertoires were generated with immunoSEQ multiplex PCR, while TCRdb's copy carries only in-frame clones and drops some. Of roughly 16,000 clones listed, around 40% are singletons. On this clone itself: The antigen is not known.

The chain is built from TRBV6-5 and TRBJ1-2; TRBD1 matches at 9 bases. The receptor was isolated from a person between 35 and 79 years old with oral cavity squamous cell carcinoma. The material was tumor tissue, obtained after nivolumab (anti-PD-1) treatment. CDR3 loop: CASTRQGGPNYGYTF. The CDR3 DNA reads TGTGCCAGCACTCGACAGGGGGGACCCAACTATGGCTACACCTTC.